The 18 T cell receptor beta chains below were found in one sample sequenced in a study of metastatic and nonmetastatic thyroid tumors (dated by TCRdb to the early 2020s). Library method: PCR. TCRdb lists the instrument as Illumina HiSeq 4000. Using fastp trimming at Q25 and MiXCR clonotype assembly, TCRdb reanalyzed the public sequencing data and kept in-frame beta chains. A total of about 23,000 clones appear in this sample, 20% of them only once. The biggest ten clones account for under 30% of the sample. No patient had received any treatment before thyroid surgery. The sample taken for sequencing was blood. Receptors were obtained from a female donor with papillary thyroid cancer or a benign thyroid nodule (not recorded which). Some clones in this sample may be carry-over from other donors' samples.

The chain couples TRBV5-1 to TRBJ2-1; 11 nucleotides agree with TRBD2. Germline V gene lookup returns CDR1 SGHRS and CDR2 YFSETQ. V shed 0 bases, J shed 8 bases, and the junction held 13 bases outside the gene matches. The CDR3 loop spans 18 amino acids. CDR3 protein: CASSLVGPTSGGLYEQFF. CDR3 DNA: TGCGCCAGCAGCTTGGTCGGCCCAACTAGCGGGGGTTTGTATGAGCAGTTCTTC.

This clone occurred many times. The chain has TRBV10-1 and TRBJ2-5; 9 nucleotides agree with TRBD1. Trimming at V came to 7 bases and at J to 7 bases, leaving 7 bases not matched to a gene. Looked up from germline, CDR1 is WNHNN and CDR2 is SYGVQD (reference sequence). The CDR3 runs to 13 residues. Written as DNA, the CDR3 is TGCGCCAGCATGGCGGGACAGGGAGGGACCCAGTACTTC. This sequence encodes CASMAGQGGTQYF.

V and J are TRBV12-3 or TRBV12-4 and TRBJ1-1; no clear D. The CDR3 sequence is 11 residues long. The V end lost 8 bases, the J end lost 7 bases, and 11 bases lay between the germline ends. The CDR3 DNA sequence: TGTGCCAGCGATGGCGGTTATGAAGCTTTCTTT. The encoded protein is CASDGGYEAFF.

This clone was recorded many times. CDR3 sequence reads: CASSGANEQFF. The CDR3, as DNA: TGTGCCAGCAGTGGGGCCAATGAGCAGTTCTTC. The V call is TRBV6-1, the J call TRBJ2-1; no clear D. This CDR3 is 11 amino acids long. Trimming removed 4 bases at V and 6 bases at J, with 4 bases between. Germline lookup yields CDR1 MNHNS and CDR2 SASEGT.

This clone was observed many times. The chain is built from TRBV19 and TRBJ2-5; no clear D gene. Germline lookup yields CDR1 LNHDA and CDR2 SQIVND (reference sequence). The V gene lost 9 bases and the J gene lost 7 bases, with 15 bases spanning the gap. This CDR3 region has 12 residues. In nucleotides, the CDR3 is TGTGCCAGCCTTAACCCCCATGGGACCCAGTACTTC. It is translated as CASLNPHGTQYF.

This chain links TRBV12-3 or TRBV12-4 with TRBJ1-3, with 9 nucleotides matching TRBD1. V was clipped by 6 bases and J by 0 bases; unmatched bases: 6. This CDR3 is built from 16 residues. CDR3 coding DNA: TGTGCCAGCAGAGAGACGACAGGGGGCTCTGGAAACACCATATATTTT. Translating it yields CASRETTGGSGNTIYF.

The chain employs TRBV6-1 and TRBJ2-1; 9 bases are a match to TRBD2. V gave up 6 bases and J gave up 6 bases; unmatched junction bases: 6. There are 14 residues in the CDR3. Germline CDR1 and CDR2: MNHNS and SASEGT. For the CDR3, the DNA is TGTGCCAGCAGCTTAGCGGGAGAGGGCAATGAGCAGTTCTTC. Protein product: CASSLAGEGNEQFF.

This clone was detected ten times or more. A much larger clone lies a single base off, so this may be a read error. This chain connects TRBV25-1 to TRBJ2-7; D not resolved. The germline V gene has CDR1 MGHDK and CDR2 SYGVNS. Trimming pared 6 bases from V and 4 bases from J, leaving 1 base between. This CDR3 spans 9 amino acids. The CDR3 nucleotides read TGTGCCAGCAGGTACGAGCAGTACTTC. Encoded protein: CASRYEQYF.

This clone was seen at least ten times. The gene calls are TRBV2 and TRBJ2-3, with a tentative D call TRBD2 (5 bases). Germline CDR1 is SNHLY and CDR2 is FYNNEI. V was cut by 6 bases and J by 4 bases, with 14 bases left in between. The CDR3 runs to 14 residues. The chain's CDR3 is CASRLREFPDTQYF. The CDR3 region has the DNA TGTGCCAGCAGACTGAGGGAGTTCCCAGATACGCAGTATTTT.

By proportion, this clone is medium-sized. V usage is TRBV27 and J usage is TRBJ1-5; D remains ambiguous. CDR1 is MNHEY, CDR2 SMNVEV, per germline (reference sequence). CDR3 length equals 14 residues. Trimming took off 1 base at V and 2 bases at J, with 6 bases between the two ends. The CDR3, as DNA: TGTGCCAGCAGTTTATTGGGCCGCAATCAGCCCCAGCATTTT. This gives the protein CASSLLGRNQPQHF.

About this clone: With a much larger clone just one base away, this may be a read error. This chain connects TRBV20-1 to TRBJ2-1; 8 bases agree with TRBD2. The CDR3 length is 13 residues. Germline loops: CDR1 DFQATT, CDR2 SNEGSKA (reference sequence). DNA for the CDR3: TGCAGTGATAGAGATCTGACTAGCGTTGAGCAGTTCTTC. Translation: CSDRDLTSVEQFF.

This clone was counted ten times or more. This chain connects TRBV20-1 to TRBJ2-5; D is unresolved. CDR3 length: 14 amino acids. Trimming stripped 0 bases from V and 1 base from J, with 9 bases between. Germline V gene lookup returns CDR1 DFQATT and CDR2 SNEGSKA (reference sequence). CDR3 DNA: TGCAGTGCTAGAGATGCCAGGTCCCAAGAGACCCAGTACTTC. Its translation is CSARDARSQETQYF.

This clone came up a few times. The chain uses TRBV6-1 and TRBJ2-3; tentative D call: TRBD2 (5 bases). Germline V gives CDR1 MNHNS, CDR2 SASEGT. This CDR3 is 15 amino acids long. V was shortened by 7 bases and J by 2 bases, with 16 bases between the two germline ends. The CDR3 nucleotides read TGTGCCAGCATTGACATTCTCGGGGTCACAGATACGCAGTATTTT. It encodes CASIDILGVTDTQYF.

The sample holds many counts of this clone. A much larger clone differs by one base, so this may be a read error. Other DNA sequences in the sample encode the same CDR3. The chain recombines TRBV19 with TRBJ2-3; a weak D match, TRBD2 (5 bases). V lost 3 bases and J lost 6, with 10 bases in between. Germline CDR1 reads LNHDA; CDR2 reads SQIVND (reference sequence). The CDR3 totals 13 residues. CDR3 loop: CASSIRGLDTQYF. DNA of the CDR3: TGTGCCAGTAGTATTCGGGGATTGGATACGCAGTATTTT.

This clone was detected ten times or more. The chain recombines TRBV25-1 with TRBJ2-3; D gene ambiguous. Germline V gene data show CDR1 as MGHDK and CDR2 as SYGVNS. Trimming stripped 8 bases from V and 6 bases from J, with 18 bases between. The CDR3 is made up of 14 amino acids. The CDR3 nucleotides are TGTGCCAGCCCGAGACATAGGGCCGGCGATACGCAGTATTTT. Its protein product is CASPRHRAGDTQYF. The variable domain in full, completed from reference TRBV25-1 and TRBJ2-3, reads EADIYQTPRYLVIGTGKKITLECSQTMGHDKMYWYQQDPGMELHLIHYSYGVNSTEKGDLSSESTVSRIRTEHFPLTLESARPSHTSQYLCASPRHRAGDTQYFGPGTRLTVL.

This clone is labeled as medium-sized. The CDR3 here is CASTERETDTQYF. CDR3 nucleotides: TGTGCCAGCACCGAGCGGGAAACAGATACGCAGTATTTT. V and J are TRBV6-2 or TRBV6-3 and TRBJ2-3; 7 bases match TRBD2. J gave up 3 bases and V 7 bases, and 4 bases lay outside the gene matches. Germline V CDR1 and CDR2: MNHEY, SVGEGT. This CDR3 contains 13 residues.

The V and J genes are TRBV11-2 and TRBJ2-6; D may be TRBD2 (5 bases). In germline, CDR1 is SGHAT, CDR2 FQNNGV. The CDR3 spans 16 residues. Trimming cost V 7 bases and J 4 bases, with 17 bases left between them. CDR3: CASITWATRGANVLTF. The CDR3 nucleotides are TGTGCCAGCATCACCTGGGCTACTAGGGGGGCCAACGTCCTGACTTTC.

This clone showed up many times. The CDR3, as DNA: TGTGCCAGCAGCGACGGGACAGGGACCGGGGCCAACGTCCTGACTTTC. It codes for CASSDGTGTGANVLTF. V gene TRBV9 combines with J gene TRBJ2-6; 9 bases match TRBD1. Trimming cost V 3 bases and J 4 bases; bases outside gene matches: 5. The germline CDR1 and CDR2 sequences are SGDLS and YYNGEE. The CDR3 is made up of 16 amino acids.